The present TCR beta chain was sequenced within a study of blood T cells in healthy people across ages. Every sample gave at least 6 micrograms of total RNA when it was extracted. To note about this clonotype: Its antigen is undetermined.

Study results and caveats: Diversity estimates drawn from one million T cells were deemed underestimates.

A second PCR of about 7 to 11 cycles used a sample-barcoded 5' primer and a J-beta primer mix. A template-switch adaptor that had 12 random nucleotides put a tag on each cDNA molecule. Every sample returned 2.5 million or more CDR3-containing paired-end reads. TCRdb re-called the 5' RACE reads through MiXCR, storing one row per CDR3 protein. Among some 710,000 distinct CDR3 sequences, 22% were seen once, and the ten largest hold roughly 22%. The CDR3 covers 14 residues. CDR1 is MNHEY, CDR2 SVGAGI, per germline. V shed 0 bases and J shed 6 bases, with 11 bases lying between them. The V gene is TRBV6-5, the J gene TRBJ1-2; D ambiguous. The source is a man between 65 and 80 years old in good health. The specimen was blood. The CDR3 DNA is TGTGCCAGCAGTTACTCGACGGAAGGTAATGGCTACACCTTC. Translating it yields CASSYSTEGNGYTF.